Below, 11 T cell receptor beta chains from the same sample are listed, as sequenced in a study of tumor and adjacent non-tumor tissue in lung cancer. The library came from three nested PCR rounds adapted from ARM-PCR protocols. TCRdb processed the multiplex PCR reads anew with MiXCR; each CDR3 protein has one entry. Here the sample spans about 85,000 distinct CDR3 sequences, about three fifths being singletons. No cell sorting was done before RNA was extracted from the tissue. The specimen was lung tumor tissue. Receptor source: a man in his 70s with non-small cell lung cancer.

In this sample, this clonotype turned up a few times. This may be a read error: a much more frequent sequence differs by one nucleotide. It is likely a read error, because the conserved phenylalanine at the end of the CDR3 is missing. The rearrangement uses TRBV5-6 and TRBJ1-2; D may be TRBD1 (6 bases). Germline CDR1 is SGHDT and CDR2 is YYEEEE. This CDR3 contains 13 residues. V lost 9 bases, J lost 6 bases, and 18 bases lay in between. The CDR3 here is CATNGGGGDGYTS. The CDR3 DNA reads as TGTGCCACCAACGGCGGGGGGGGCGATGGCTACACCTCC.

This clonotype is medium-sized by share. The rearrangement links TRBV11-1 to TRBJ2-5, with 8 bases identical to TRBD1. Germline CDR1 is SGHAT and CDR2 is FQDESV (reference sequence). The CDR3 spans 12 residues. The trim removed 5 bases at V and 10 bases at J, leaving 6 bases unmatched. The CDR3 spells CASSGVGQGQYF. CDR3 coding DNA: TGTGCCAGCAGCGGAGTCGGACAGGGCCAGTACTTC.

This clonotype was seen at least ten times. In DNA form, the CDR3 reads TGTGCCAGCAGTTTTCCGGGACAGGGTTATGGCGCTGAAGCTTTCTTT. It is translated as CASSFPGQGYGAEAFF. The genes are TRBV6-6 and TRBJ1-1; 9 positions agree with TRBD1. Germline lookup yields CDR1 MNHNY and CDR2 SVGAGI (reference sequence). V lost 4 bases, J lost 6 bases, and 12 bases stayed unmatched. The CDR3 sequence is 16 residues long.

In this sample, this clonotype turned up a few times. This may come from a read error, since a much larger clone is one base off. J is TRBJ2-7 and V is TRBV29-1, with D possibly matching TRBD2 (6 bases). The CDR3 length is 13 residues. Per the germline V gene, CDR1 is SQVTM and CDR2 is ANQGSEA. The CDR3 region is CSAKGLSSYEQCF. The DNA of the CDR3 is TGCAGCGCAAAGGGACTTTCTTCCTACGAGCAGTGCTTC.

The chain carries TRBV5-1 and TRBJ2-2; no reliable D call. Trimming left V 0 bases short and J 3 bases short, with 9 bases between. The CDR3 spans 15 residues. CDR1 is SGHRS and CDR2 is YFSETQ in the germline V gene. CDR3 DNA: TGCGCCAGCAGCTTGGCGCGGCGCGACACCGGGGAGCTGTTTTTT. Protein: CASSLARRDTGELFF.

On this clonotype itself: At one end the junction does not follow the germline gene, possibly because of a read error. The chain uses TRBV6-2 or TRBV6-3 and TRBJ2-2, with a weak D call TRBD1 (7 bases). This CDR3 is built from 13 residues. The germline CDR1 and CDR2 sequences are MNHEY and SVGEGT. The CDR3 region has the DNA TGTGGCAGCACACGACAGGGAGGCGGGGAGCTGTTTTTT. As protein: CGSTRQGGGELFF.

The rearrangement links TRBV24-1 to TRBJ2-1; D unresolved. The CDR3 has 13 amino acids. CDR1 is KGHDR, CDR2 SFDVKD, per germline. With 3 bases removed from V and 8 bases from J, the gap between germline ends came to 10 bases. Here the CDR3 DNA reads TGTGCCACCAGTGATCCGGCTGGAGATGAGCAGTTCTTC. Amino acid sequence: CATSDPAGDEQFF.

With respect to this clonotype: A read error may explain this, as a much larger clone is one base away. This chain uses TRBV5-1 with TRBJ2-7; tentative D call: TRBD2 (7 bases). The CDR3 sequence is 15 residues long. V shed 5 bases and J shed 3 bases, with 18 bases lying between them. CDR1 SGHRS and CDR2 YFSETQ come from the germline V gene. The CDR3 sequence: CASRETGGVNYEQYF. CDR3 DNA: TGCGCCAGCAGGGAGACGGGGGGCGTAAACTACGAGCAGTACTTC.

This clonotype counts as medium-sized. The rearrangement joins TRBV4-1 to TRBJ2-2; 7 bases align to TRBD1. The germline CDR1 and CDR2 sequences are MGHRA and YSYEKL. V trimming: 3 bases; J trimming: 0 bases; junction bases outside the gene matches: 4. CDR3 length equals 16 residues. In nucleotides, the CDR3 is TGCGCCAGCAGCCAGGCCGGGACAGCGAACACCGGGGAGCTGTTTTTT. This codes for CASSQAGTANTGELFF.

This clonotype was recorded many times. The gene calls are TRBV4-1 and TRBJ1-5; D uncertain. The V end lost 1 base, the J end lost 0 bases, and 13 bases lay between the germline ends. In germline, CDR1 is MGHRA, CDR2 YSYEKL. The CDR3 extends over 17 amino acids. The CDR3 region is CASSQGVLDGSNQPQHF. The CDR3 nucleotides read TGCGCCAGCAGCCAAGGCGTCTTGGACGGTAGCAATCAGCCCCAGCATTTT.

This clonotype came up a few times. A much larger clone sits a single nucleotide away, making a read error possible. The chain links TRBV20-1 to TRBJ1-1; D is uncertain. The V gene's germline CDR1 is DFQATT and CDR2 SNEGSKA (reference sequence). The CDR3 totals 11 residues. In DNA form, the CDR3 reads TGCAGAGCTAGACCGACAATTGAAGCTTTCTTT. It yields the protein CRARPTIEAFF.